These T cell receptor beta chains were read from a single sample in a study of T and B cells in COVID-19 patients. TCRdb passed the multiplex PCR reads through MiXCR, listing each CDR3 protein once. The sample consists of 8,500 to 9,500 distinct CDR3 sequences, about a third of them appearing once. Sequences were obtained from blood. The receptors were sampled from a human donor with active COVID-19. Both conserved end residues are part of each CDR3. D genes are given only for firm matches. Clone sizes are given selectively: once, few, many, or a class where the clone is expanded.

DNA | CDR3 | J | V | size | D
TGTGCCAGCACTCCCGCGGCGGGCAAAGCCAAAAACATTCAGTACTTC | CASTPAAGKAKNIQYF | TRBJ2-4 | TRBV27 | few | NA
TGTGCCAGCAGTTTTGGGACTAGCGGAAACTCAGATACGCAGTATTTT | CASSFGTSGNSDTQYF | TRBJ2-3 | TRBV12-3/TRBV12-4 | NA | TRBD2
TGTGCCAGCACGGAAAGAATCGGAGGGCGCCGGGCGAACCAGCCCCAGCATTTT | CASTERIGGRRANQPQHF | TRBJ1-5 | TRBV19 | once | NA
TGCAGCGCCGGGGAGGGGAGACAGCCCCAGCATTTT | CSAGEGRQPQHF | TRBJ1-5 | TRBV29-1 | NA | NA
TGTGCCAGCAGCCAAGATCACAGGGTTAGCACAGATACGCAGTATTTT | CASSQDHRVSTDTQYF | TRBJ2-3 | TRBV27 | few | NA
TGTGCCAGCAGAGAACAGGGTTCTGAGATCCGCGAGCAGTACTTC | CASREQGSEIREQYF | TRBJ2-7 | TRBV11-1 | few | NA
TGTGCCAGCAAAACGACCTCCTACGAGCAGTACTTC | CASKTTSYEQYF | TRBJ2-7 | TRBV12-3/TRBV12-4 | NA | NA
TGTGCCAGCAGTTTCAGGGCTTCACCCCTCCACTTT | CASSFRASPLHF | TRBJ1-6 | TRBV27 | NA | NA
TGTGCCAGCAGTTTCACCTCGATGGGCGAGCAGTACTTC | CASSFTSMGEQYF | TRBJ2-7 | TRBV27 | medium-sized | NA
TGTGCCAGCAGCCCGCCGGGGGACATGAGTGCTTTCTTT | CASSPPGDMSAFF | TRBJ1-1 | TRBV5-6 | few | NA
TGTGCCAGCAGTTTTGGCAGGGGGACTGAAGCTTTCTTT | CASSFGRGTEAFF | TRBJ1-1 | TRBV12-3/TRBV12-4 | NA | TRBD1
TGTGCCAGCAGCTTACTAGCGGGAGAGCAGTTCTTC | CASSLLAGEQFF | TRBJ2-1 | TRBV5-6 | NA | TRBD2
TGCAGCGTTGAGGAAGGTAGTCCTGACTCCTACAATGAGCAGTTCTTC | CSVEEGSPDSYNEQFF | TRBJ2-1 | TRBV29-1 | medium-sized | NA
TGTGCCAGCAGCCTGGACAGGGTGGTTGACACTGAAGCTTTCTTT | CASSLDRVVDTEAFF | TRBJ1-1 | TRBV5-6 | NA | TRBD1
TGTGCCAGCCCGCTCCGGGTGGGGGGCTACACCTTC | CASPLRVGGYTF | TRBJ1-2 | TRBV27 | few | NA
TGTGCCAGCAGCTTTCAGGGGGCGGACAACCAGTTCTTC | CASSFQGADNQFF | TRBJ2-1 | TRBV7-2 | NA | TRBD1
TGTGCCAGCAGCTTAGGGACAAGGGGAAGCTACGAGCAGTACTTC | CASSLGTRGSYEQYF | TRBJ2-7 | TRBV13 | NA | NA
TGTGCCAGCAGCTACGGGGGGGAGCAGTACTTC | CASSYGGEQYF | TRBJ2-7 | TRBV7-2 | few | TRBD2
TGTGCCAGCAGCTTGGGGAGCGGGGAGACCCAGTACTTC | CASSLGSGETQYF | TRBJ2-5 | TRBV7-9 | NA | NA
TGTGCCAGCAGTTCGGATCCGAGAAGCTCCTATAATTCACCCCTCCACTTT | CASSSDPRSSYNSPLHF | TRBJ1-6 | TRBV12-3/TRBV12-4 | few | NA
TGTGCCACCAGCCGCGAGGGGGTGGCAGATACGCAGTATTTT | CATSREGVADTQYF | TRBJ2-3 | TRBV24-1 | NA | NA
TGTGCCAGCAGCGCGGGACTAGCGAACGAGCAGTACTTC | CASSAGLANEQYF | TRBJ2-7 | TRBV7-6 | large | TRBD2
TGTGCCAGCAGTTACTCGACCCTAGCAATCTCCTACAATGGGCAGTTCTTC | CASSYSTLAISYNGQFF | TRBJ2-1 | TRBV6-2/TRBV6-3 | NA | NA
TGTGCCACCTCCGGGACTAGCGGGGAAGAGACCCAGTACTTC | CATSGTSGEETQYF | TRBJ2-5 | TRBV24-1 | few | TRBD2
TGTGCCAGTAGTATCCGGACTAGCGGGGACACAGATACGCAGTATTTT | CASSIRTSGDTDTQYF | TRBJ2-3 | TRBV19 | many | TRBD2
TGTGCCAGCAGTGAGGGGCGCGGGCCCCAAGAGACCCAGTACTTC | CASSEGRGPQETQYF | TRBJ2-5 | TRBV6-5 | NA | NA
TGTGCCAGCAAAAAGGGCTCGGGGGCTGGAAACACCATATATTTT | CASKKGSGAGNTIYF | TRBJ1-3 | TRBV6-5 | NA | NA
TGTGCCAGCAGCCCACAGGGGGGGGAAAAACTGTTTTTT | CASSPQGGEKLFF | TRBJ1-4 | TRBV5-4 | few | TRBD1
TGCAGCGTTGAGGGGACAGGGTCGATCGACTATGGCTACACCTTC | CSVEGTGSIDYGYTF | TRBJ1-2 | TRBV29-1 | medium-sized | TRBD1
TGTGCCAGTAGTAGACCACAGGGGCTGAGGGACGAGCAGTACTTC | CASSRPQGLRDEQYF | TRBJ2-7 | TRBV19 | many | TRBD1
TGCAGCGTCATTTCTGGGGGAAGTGGGAATCAGCCCCAGCATTTT | CSVISGGSGNQPQHF | TRBJ1-5 | TRBV29-1 | few | NA
TGCGCCAGCAGTTGGGACGGAGCTAACTATGGCTACACCTTC | CASSWDGANYGYTF | TRBJ1-2 | TRBV5-1 | NA | NA
TGTGCCAGTAGCATCACCGACAGGGGAAATCAGCCCCAGCATTTT | CASSITDRGNQPQHF | TRBJ1-5 | TRBV19 | few | TRBD1
TGTGCCAGCAGCGGCCTAGCGGGAAGCACAGATACGCAGTATTTT | CASSGLAGSTDTQYF | TRBJ2-3 | TRBV5-6 | NA | TRBD2
TGTGCCAGCAGCTCGCAATTGAGCCAGGGGGCCCCCTACGAGCAGTACTTC | CASSSQLSQGAPYEQYF | TRBJ2-7 | TRBV27 | few | TRBD1
TGCGCCAGCAGCCCGTCAACCGGGGAGCTGTTTTTT | CASSPSTGELFF | TRBJ2-2 | TRBV5-1 | NA | NA
TGTGCCAGCAGTTTCAGCGGAGAGACCCAGTACTTC | CASSFSGETQYF | TRBJ2-5 | TRBV12-3/TRBV12-4 | few | NA
TGTGCCAGCAGCTTGAGTGCAGGGGATAGGCCCCAGCATTTT | CASSLSAGDRPQHF | TRBJ1-5 | TRBV5-6 | few | NA
TGTGCCAGTAGTTTAAGGGACACTGAAGCTTTCTTT | CASSLRDTEAFF | TRBJ1-1 | TRBV19 | NA | NA
TGTGCCAGCAGAGGGACAGAGAACACTGAAGCTTTCTTT | CASRGTENTEAFF | TRBJ1-1 | TRBV2 | NA | TRBD1
TGTGCCAGCAGCTTGGGGGGGACGCTTCAAGAGACCCAGTACTTC | CASSLGGTLQETQYF | TRBJ2-5 | TRBV5-4 | NA | NA
TGTGCCAGTATAAAACAGGGGGACTCTGGGGCCAACGTCCTGACTTTC | CASIKQGDSGANVLTF | TRBJ2-6 | TRBV19 | few | TRBD1